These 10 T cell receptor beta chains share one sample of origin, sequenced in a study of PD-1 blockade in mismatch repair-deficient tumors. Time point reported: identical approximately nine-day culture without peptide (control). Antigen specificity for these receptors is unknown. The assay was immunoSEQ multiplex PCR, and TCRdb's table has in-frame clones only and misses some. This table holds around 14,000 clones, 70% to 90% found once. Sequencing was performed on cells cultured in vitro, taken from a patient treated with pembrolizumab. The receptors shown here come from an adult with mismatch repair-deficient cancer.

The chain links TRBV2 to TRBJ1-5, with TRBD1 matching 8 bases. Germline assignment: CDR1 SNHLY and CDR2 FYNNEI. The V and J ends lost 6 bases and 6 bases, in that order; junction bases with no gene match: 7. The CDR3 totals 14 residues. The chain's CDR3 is CASSPTGELQPQHF. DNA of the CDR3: TGTGCCAGCAGCCCGACAGGGGAACTTCAGCCCCAGCATTTT.

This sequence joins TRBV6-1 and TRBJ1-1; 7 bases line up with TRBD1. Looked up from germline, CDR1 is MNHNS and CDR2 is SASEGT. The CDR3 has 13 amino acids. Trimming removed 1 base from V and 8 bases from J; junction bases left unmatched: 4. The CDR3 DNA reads TGTGCCAGCAGTGAAGTAACAGGGGCGGAAGCTTTCTTT. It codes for CASSEVTGAEAFF.

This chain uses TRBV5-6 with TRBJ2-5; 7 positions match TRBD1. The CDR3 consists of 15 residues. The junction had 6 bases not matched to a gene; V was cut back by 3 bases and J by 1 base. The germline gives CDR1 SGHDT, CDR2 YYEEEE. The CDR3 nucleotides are TGTGCCAGCAGCTCAACACAGGGGCCCCAAGAGACCCAGTACTTC. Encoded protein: CASSSTQGPQETQYF.

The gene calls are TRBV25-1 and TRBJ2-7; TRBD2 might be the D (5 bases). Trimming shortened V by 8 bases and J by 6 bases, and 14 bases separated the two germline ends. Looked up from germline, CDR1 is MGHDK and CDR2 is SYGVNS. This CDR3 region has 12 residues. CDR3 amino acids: CASGRGTGEQYF. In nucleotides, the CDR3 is TGTGCCAGCGGGAGAGGTACGGGCGAGCAGTACTTC.

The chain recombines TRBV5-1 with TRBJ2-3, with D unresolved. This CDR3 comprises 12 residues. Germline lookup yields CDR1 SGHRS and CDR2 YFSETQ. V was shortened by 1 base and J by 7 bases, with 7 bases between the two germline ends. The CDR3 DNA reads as TGCGCCAGCAGCTTGAACGCGAATACGCAGTATTTT. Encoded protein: CASSLNANTQYF.

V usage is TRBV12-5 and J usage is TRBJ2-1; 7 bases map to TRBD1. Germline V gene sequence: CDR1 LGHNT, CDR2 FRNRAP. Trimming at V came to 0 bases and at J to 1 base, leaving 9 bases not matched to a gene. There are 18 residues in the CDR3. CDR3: CASGLVTLGGQSYNEQFF. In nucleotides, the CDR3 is TGTGCTAGTGGTTTGGTAACTCTAGGGGGACAGTCCTACAATGAGCAGTTCTTC.

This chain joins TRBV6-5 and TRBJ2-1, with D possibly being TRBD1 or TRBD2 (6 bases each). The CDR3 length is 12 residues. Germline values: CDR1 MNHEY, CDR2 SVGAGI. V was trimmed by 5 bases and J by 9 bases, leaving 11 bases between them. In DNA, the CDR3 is TGTGCCAGCAGTGCCGGAGGGGGTGAGCAGTTCTTC. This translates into CASSAGGGEQFF.

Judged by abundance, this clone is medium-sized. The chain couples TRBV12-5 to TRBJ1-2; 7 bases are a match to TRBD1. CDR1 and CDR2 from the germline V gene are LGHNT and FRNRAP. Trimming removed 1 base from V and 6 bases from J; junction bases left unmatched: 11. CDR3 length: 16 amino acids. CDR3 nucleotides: TGTGCTAGTGGTTTGGCCAGACAGGGCGCCCTTCATGGCTACACCTTC. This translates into CASGLARQGALHGYTF.

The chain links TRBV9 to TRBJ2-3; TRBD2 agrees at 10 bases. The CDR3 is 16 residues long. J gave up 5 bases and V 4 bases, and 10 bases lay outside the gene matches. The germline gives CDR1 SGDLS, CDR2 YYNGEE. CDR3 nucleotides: TGTGCCAGCAGCACCGGACTAGCGGAGGCCCAAGATACGCAGTATTTT. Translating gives CASSTGLAEAQDTQYF.

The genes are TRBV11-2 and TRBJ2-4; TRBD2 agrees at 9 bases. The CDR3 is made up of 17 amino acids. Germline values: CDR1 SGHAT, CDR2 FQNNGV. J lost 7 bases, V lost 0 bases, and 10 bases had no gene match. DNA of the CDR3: TGTGCCAGCAGCTTAGATCGTATAGCGGGAGCGGGGAACATTCAGTACTTC. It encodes CASSLDRIAGAGNIQYF.